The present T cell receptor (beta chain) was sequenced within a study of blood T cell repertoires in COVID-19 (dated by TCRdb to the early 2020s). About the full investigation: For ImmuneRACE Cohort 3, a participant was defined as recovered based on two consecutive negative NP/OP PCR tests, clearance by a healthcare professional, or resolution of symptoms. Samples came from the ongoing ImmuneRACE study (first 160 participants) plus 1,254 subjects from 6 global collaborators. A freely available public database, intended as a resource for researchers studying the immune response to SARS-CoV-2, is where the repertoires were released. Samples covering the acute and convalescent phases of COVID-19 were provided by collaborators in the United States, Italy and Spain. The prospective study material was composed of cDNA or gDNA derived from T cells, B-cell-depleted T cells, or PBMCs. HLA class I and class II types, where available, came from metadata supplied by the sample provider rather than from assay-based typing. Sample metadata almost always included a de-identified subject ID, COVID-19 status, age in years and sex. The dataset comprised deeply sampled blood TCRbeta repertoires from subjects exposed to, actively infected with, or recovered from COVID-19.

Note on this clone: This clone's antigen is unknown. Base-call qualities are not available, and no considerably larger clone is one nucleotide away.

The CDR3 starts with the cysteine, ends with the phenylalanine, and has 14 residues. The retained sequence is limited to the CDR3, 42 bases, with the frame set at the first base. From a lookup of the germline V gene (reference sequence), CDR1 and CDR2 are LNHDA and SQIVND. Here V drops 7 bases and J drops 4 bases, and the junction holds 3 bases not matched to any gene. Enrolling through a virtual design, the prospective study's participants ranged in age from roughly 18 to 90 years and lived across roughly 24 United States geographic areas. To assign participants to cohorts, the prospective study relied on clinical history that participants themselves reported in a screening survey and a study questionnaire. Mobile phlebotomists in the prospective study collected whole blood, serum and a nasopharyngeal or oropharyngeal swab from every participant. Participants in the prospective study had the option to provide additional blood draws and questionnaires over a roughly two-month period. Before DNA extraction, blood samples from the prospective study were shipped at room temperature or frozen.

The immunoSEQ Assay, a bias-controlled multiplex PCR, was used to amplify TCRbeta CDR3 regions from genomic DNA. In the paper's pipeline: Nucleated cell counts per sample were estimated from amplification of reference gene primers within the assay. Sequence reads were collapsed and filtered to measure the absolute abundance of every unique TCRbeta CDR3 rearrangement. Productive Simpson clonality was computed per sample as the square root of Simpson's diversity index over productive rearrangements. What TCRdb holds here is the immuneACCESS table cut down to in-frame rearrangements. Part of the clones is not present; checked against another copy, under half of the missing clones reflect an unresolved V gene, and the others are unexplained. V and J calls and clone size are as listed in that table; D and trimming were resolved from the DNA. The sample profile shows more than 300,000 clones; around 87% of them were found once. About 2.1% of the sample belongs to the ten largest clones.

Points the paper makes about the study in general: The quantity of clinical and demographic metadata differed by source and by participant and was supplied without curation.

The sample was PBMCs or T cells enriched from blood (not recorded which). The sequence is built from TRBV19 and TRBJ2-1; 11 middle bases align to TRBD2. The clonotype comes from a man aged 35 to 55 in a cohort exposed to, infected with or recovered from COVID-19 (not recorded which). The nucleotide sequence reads TGTGCCAGTAAGACTAGCGGGACTTACAATGAGCAGTTCTTC. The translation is CASKTSGTYNEQFF. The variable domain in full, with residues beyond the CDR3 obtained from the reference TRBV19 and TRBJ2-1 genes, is DGGITQSPKYLFRKEGQNVTLSCEQNLNHDAMYWYRQDPGQGLRLIYYSQIVNDFQKGDIAEGYSVSREKKESFPLTVTSAQKNPTAFYLCASKTSGTYNEQFFGPGTRLTVL.